This T cell receptor (beta chain) derives from a study of CD8 T cells in Susac syndrome. An input of roughly 0.5 to 1 ug of RNA was subjected to reverse transcription using random hexamers. An immunoSEQ multiplex PCR amplified TCR beta CDR3 over 54 Vbeta and 13 Jbeta. TCRdb reanalysed the immunoSEQ multiplex PCR reads using MiXCR and keeps one entry per CDR3 protein. The data show 180,000 or so distinct CDR3 sequences, approximately 94% seen once. The study sequenced TCR beta in blood CD8+ and CD4+ T cells. The individuals used as controls were healthy donors who had been matched for both age and sex. TEMRA cells were enriched by FACS, and CD4+ and CD8+ T cells were negatively isolated. This clonotype was recorded only once. The TCR was taken from a human donor in good health. Source material: CD4+ T cells from PBMCs.

As DNA, the CDR3 is TGCAGCGCTCCCCCCCGGGACAGTCCCTACAATGAGCAGTTCTTC. Translating it yields CSAPPRDSPYNEQFF. The rearrangement uses TRBV29-1 and TRBJ2-1, with 7 bases fitting TRBD1. Trimming at V came to 7 bases and at J to 2 bases, leaving 11 bases not matched to a gene. The CDR3 is 15 amino acids. The germline V gene has CDR1 SQVTM and CDR2 ANQGSEA.